The clone carrying this T cell receptor beta chain occurred a few times. How the authors handled the data: Reference gene primer amplification in the assay estimated nucleated cell counts. Using immunoSEQ multiplex PCR, the repertoire was profiled, and TCRdb retains in-frame clones only, with some absent. V, J and clone size are those of that table, while D and trimming were read from the DNA. The table lists fewer than 150,000 clones, 85% to 90% of them singletons. CDR3 size: 14 residues. V shed 4 bases, J shed 4 bases, and the junction held 4 bases outside the gene matches. CDR1 is SGHVS and CDR2 is FQNEAQ in the germline V gene. The Seattle site enrolled patients during active infection and followed them longitudinally. The data belong to a study of blood T cell repertoires in COVID-19. Overall study: In each case, the material was cDNA or gDNA derived from T cells, B-cell-depleted T cells, or PBMCs.

The clonotype was recovered from a woman aged 55 to 70 with COVID-19, enrolled during active disease. The specimen sequenced was peripheral blood. This chain connects TRBV7-8 to TRBJ1-2; 9 bases are shared with TRBD1. The CDR3 DNA is TGTGCCAGCAGCTCCGACAGGGGGGCCTATGGCTACACCTTC. Residues: CASSSDRGAYGYTF.